These T cell receptor beta chains were read from a single sample in a study of shared clonotypes between healthy human individuals. Clones were read by immunoSEQ multiplex PCR, and TCRdb kept only the in-frame ones, dropping some. Of 300,000 to 400,000 clones listed, about nine tenths are singletons. The sequencing sample was made of memory CD8+ T cells sorted from blood. The receptors come from a young man in good health. Both conserved end residues are trimmed from each CDR3.

j_call	v_call	cdr3_aa
TRBJ2-5	TRBV5-1	ASSESRGQETQY
TRBJ2-4	TRBV5-4	ASSSSENIQY
TRBJ2-6	TRBV11-2	ASSLGVPGANVLT
TRBJ1-2	TRBV9	ASSVVTTVIDGYT
TRBJ1-5	TRBV6-1	ASTEHPNQPQH
TRBJ1-1	TRBV11-2	ASSHGDSEAF
TRBJ2-7	TRBV27	ASSLGLANEQY
TRBJ2-7	TRBV5-1	ASSLDNYEQY
TRBJ2-1	TRBV4-3	ASSQIPGTPSYNEQF
TRBJ2-2	TRBV10-3	AISQNTGELF
TRBJ2-1	TRBV29-1	SVDGTGIRYYNEQF
TRBJ1-6	TRBV27	ASSLDPGGRSPLH
TRBJ1-6	TRBV27	ASSPRDSYNSPLH
TRBJ2-7	TRBV7-9	ASSQGEVGDHEQY
TRBJ2-4	TRBV6-6	ASSALAGGWDIQY
TRBJ1-5	TRBV4-1	ASSPGTASQPQH
TRBJ2-5	TRBV15	ATSRDSGPGPRGETQY
TRBJ2-7	TRBV13	ASSFLGTSGFYEQY
TRBJ2-3	TRBV5-8	ASPIGRTDTQY
TRBJ2-1	TRBV11-2	ASSGDTDEQF
TRBJ1-6	TRBV10-2	ASSETLESYNSPLH
TRBJ1-4	TRBV12-5	ASGLTGTGNPTNEKLF
TRBJ1-1	TRBV2	ASNSGRYTEAF
TRBJ2-2	TRBV10-2	ASQGYGELF